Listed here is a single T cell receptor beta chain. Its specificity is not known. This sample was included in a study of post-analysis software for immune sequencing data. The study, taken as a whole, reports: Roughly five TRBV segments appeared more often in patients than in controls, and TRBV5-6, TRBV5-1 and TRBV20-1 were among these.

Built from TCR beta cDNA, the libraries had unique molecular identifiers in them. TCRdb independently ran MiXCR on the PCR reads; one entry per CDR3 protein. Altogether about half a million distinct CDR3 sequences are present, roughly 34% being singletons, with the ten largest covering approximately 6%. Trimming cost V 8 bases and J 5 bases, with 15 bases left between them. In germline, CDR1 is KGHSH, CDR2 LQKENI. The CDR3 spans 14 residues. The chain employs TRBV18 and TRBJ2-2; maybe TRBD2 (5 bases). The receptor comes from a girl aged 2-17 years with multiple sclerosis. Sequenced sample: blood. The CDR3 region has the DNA TGTGCCAGCCCCCCCCCGACGGGGACCGGGGAGCTGTTTTTT. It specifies CASPPPTGTGELFF.